The 18 T cell receptor beta chains in this list originate from one sample, sequenced in a study of blood T cell repertoires in COVID-19. The method was immunoSEQ multiplex PCR; TCRdb's version includes in-frame clones alone and lacks a portion of them. The sample lists 84,000 or so clones, under 90% occurring once. Material for sequencing was peripheral blood. The origin of the receptors is a middle-aged woman with active or convalescent COVID-19.

The chain couples TRBV28 to TRBJ1-6; no firm D call. CDR1 is MDHEN, CDR2 SYDVKM, per germline. With 3 bases removed from V and 6 bases from J, the gap between germline ends came to 12 bases. The CDR3 loop spans 15 amino acids. For the CDR3, the DNA is TGTGCCAGCAGTTTCGTAAGGACTGCTAATTCACCCCTCCACTTT. Residues: CASSFVRTANSPLHF.

The V gene is TRBV28, the J gene TRBJ1-6, with 7 nucleotides matching TRBD1. The trim removed 6 bases at V and 8 bases at J, leaving 7 bases unmatched. Germline V lookup: CDR1 MDHEN, CDR2 SYDVKM. The CDR3 is 14 residues long. In DNA, the CDR3 is TGTGCCAGCAGCCCGACAGGGTATGATTCACCCCTCCACTTT. It yields the protein CASSPTGYDSPLHF.

V usage is TRBV5-6 and J usage is TRBJ1-5; TRBD1 matches 9 bases. The CDR3 runs 15 residues. CDR1 SGHDT and CDR2 YYEEEE come from the germline V gene. With V trimmed by 0 bases and J by 6 bases, 4 bases remained unmatched. The CDR3 spells CASSLAGQGFQPQHF. The DNA of the CDR3 is TGTGCCAGCAGCTTGGCCGGACAGGGGTTTCAGCCCCAGCATTTT.

This sequence joins TRBV5-4 and TRBJ1-6, with 8 bases lining up with TRBD1. Germline values: CDR1 SGHNT, CDR2 YYREEE (reference sequence). This CDR3 comprises 15 residues. Trimming cost V 0 bases and J 11 bases; bases outside gene matches: 7. The CDR3 region is CASSLGGRGLAPLHF. The CDR3 DNA reads TGTGCCAGCAGCTTGGGGGGCAGGGGGCTTGCACCCCTCCACTTT.

The chain joins TRBV25-1 to TRBJ1-1; D is ambiguous. CDR1 is MGHDK and CDR2 is SYGVNS in the germline V gene. V was cut by 4 bases and J by 8 bases, with 8 bases left in between. CDR3 length: 11 amino acids. The CDR3 loop is CASSGRFEAFF. CDR3 DNA sequence: TGTGCCAGCAGTGGCAGGTTCGAAGCTTTCTTT. Variable domain in full (rest from reference TRBV25-1 and TRBJ1-1): EADIYQTPRYLVIGTGKKITLECSQTMGHDKMYWYQQDPGMELHLIHYSYGVNSTEKGDLSSESTVSRIRTEHFPLTLESARPSHTSQYLCASSGRFEAFFGQGTRLTVV.

The chain combines TRBV29-1 with TRBJ2-7; 11 positions agree with TRBD1. Germline CDR1 SQVTM, CDR2 ANQGSEA. This CDR3 has 13 residues. V shed 8 bases and J 4 bases; nucleotides not matched to a gene: 7. The CDR3 region is CSPGTGGVYEQYF. CDR3 nucleotide sequence: TGCAGCCCGGGGACAGGGGGGGTGTACGAGCAGTACTTC.

This clone appeared a single time. This chain joins TRBV30 and TRBJ2-3; TRBD2 is a possible D gene (6 bases). This CDR3 contains 14 residues. V shed 0 bases and J shed 3 bases, with 10 bases lying between them. Germline-derived CDR1 and CDR2 are GTSNPN and SVGIG (reference sequence). CDR3 sequence reads: CAWSVRLGTDTQYF. For the CDR3, the DNA is TGTGCCTGGAGTGTACGACTAGGAACAGATACGCAGTATTTT.

This clone has just one count. The chain is built from TRBV7-9 and TRBJ2-4; TRBD1 might be the D (6 bases). CDR1 SEHNR and CDR2 FQNEAQ come from the germline V gene (reference sequence). Deletions cut 5 bases from V and 1 base from J, with 21 bases between. This CDR3 has 18 amino acids. In DNA form, the CDR3 reads TGTGCCAGCAGCAGATCATTCGTATCAGGGGCTGCCAAAAACATTCAGTACTTC. Protein sequence: CASSRSFVSGAAKNIQYF.

In this sample, this clone turned up a few times. The J gene is TRBJ2-1, the V gene TRBV18, with TRBD2 matching 7 bases. The germline V gene encodes CDR1 KGHSH and CDR2 LQKENI. There are 15 residues in the CDR3. V was clipped by 3 bases and J by 1 base; unmatched bases: 3. The CDR3 sequence: CASSPTSVSYNEQFF. Written as DNA, the CDR3 is TGTGCCAGCTCACCTACTAGCGTTTCCTACAATGAGCAGTTCTTC.

J is TRBJ2-5 and V is TRBV4-2, with 11 nucleotides matching TRBD2. Germline V gene data show CDR1 as LGHNA and CDR2 as YNFKEQ. The V segment lost 3 bases and the J segment 2 bases; nucleotides outside the gene matches: 5. The CDR3 covers 16 residues. The CDR3 nucleotides read TGTGCCAGCAGCCAGGGACTAGCGGCTCCACAAGAGACCCAGTACTTC. Residues: CASSQGLAAPQETQYF.

V gene TRBV7-2 combines with J gene TRBJ2-5, with a tentative D call TRBD2 (5 bases). Germline V gives CDR1 SGHTA, CDR2 FQGNSA. CDR3 size: 15 residues. Trimming pared 4 bases from V and 2 bases from J, leaving 14 bases between. The DNA of the CDR3 is TGTGCCAGCAGCTGGGAGACGGGCCCTCAAGAGACCCAGTACTTC. It encodes CASSWETGPQETQYF.

The V gene is TRBV28, the J gene TRBJ2-5; 10 nucleotides match TRBD2. The CDR3 extends over 15 amino acids. V lost 4 bases and J lost 4; bases outside the gene matches: 6. CDR1 is MDHEN and CDR2 is SYDVKM in the germline V gene. The CDR3 DNA reads TGTGCCAGCAGTTCGCTAGCGGGGGCCGGAGAGACCCAGTACTTC. Protein product: CASSSLAGAGETQYF.

V is TRBV24-1 and J is TRBJ1-2, with D possibly matching TRBD1 (5 bases). This CDR3 region has 13 residues. Germline lookup yields CDR1 KGHDR and CDR2 SFDVKD. The V end was cut by 3 bases, the J end by 4 bases, with 8 bases between. CDR3: CATSDGGSYGYTF. The CDR3, as DNA: TGTGCCACCAGTGATGGGGGGAGCTATGGCTACACCTTC.

This chain uses TRBV4-2 with TRBJ2-7; tentatively, D is TRBD2 (5 bases). V was clipped by 1 base and J by 6 bases, with 13 bases between them. The CDR3 totals 14 residues. Germline CDR1 is LGHNA and CDR2 is YNFKEQ. CDR3 nucleotide sequence: TGTGCCAGCAGCCAAGTAGGACGGGATACCGAGCAGTACTTC. Its protein is CASSQVGRDTEQYF.

The rearrangement joins TRBV6-2 or TRBV6-3 to TRBJ1-2; D gene unclear. Looked up from germline, CDR1 is MNHEY and CDR2 is SVGEGT. V lost 5 bases and J lost 8, with 15 bases in between. This CDR3 has 13 residues. For the CDR3, the DNA is TGTGCCAGCAGTCCCGACCCCCAGCGGGGCTACACCTTC. Protein product: CASSPDPQRGYTF.

This chain joins TRBV3-1 (or the pseudogene TRBV3-2) and TRBJ1-6; the D gene is possibly TRBD1 (5 bases). CDR1 is LGHDT, CDR2 YNNKEL, per germline (reference sequence). V shed 2 bases and J shed 0 bases, with 8 bases lying between them. CDR3 length: 16 amino acids. The DNA of the CDR3 is TGTGCCAGCAGCCAAAGCCAGGGCTCCTATAATTCACCCCTCCACTTT. Amino acid sequence: CASSQSQGSYNSPLHF.

J is TRBJ1-4 and V is TRBV6-5; 11 nucleotides line up with TRBD1. Germline loops: CDR1 MNHEY, CDR2 SVGAGI. This CDR3 has 16 residues. The J segment lost 5 bases and the V segment lost 0 bases, leaving 2 bases of the junction unmatched. CDR3: CASSYSGQGGNEKLFF. In DNA form, the CDR3 reads TGTGCCAGCAGTTACTCGGGACAGGGGGGAAATGAAAAACTGTTTTTT.

This sequence joins TRBV11-3 and TRBJ2-5; perhaps TRBD2 as D (5 bases). The CDR3 is 15 residues long. V lost 5 bases and J 4 bases, leaving 17 bases between the germline ends. Germline CDR1 is SGHNT and CDR2 is YENEEA. The CDR3 protein is CASSHLPREGETQYF. The CDR3 nucleotides are TGTGCCAGCAGCCACCTCCCCCGGGAAGGAGAGACCCAGTACTTC.